This TCR beta chain emerged from a study of T-cell memory formation after mild COVID-19. Germline CDR1 is SGHRS and CDR2 is YFSETQ. The CDR3 runs to 15 residues. Losses at the gene ends were 2 bases for V and 5 bases for J; bases not matched to a gene: 1. TCRdb re-called the 5' RACE reads with MiXCR, one entry per CDR3 protein. The sample lists 430,000 or so distinct CDR3 sequences, around 27% occurring once. This clonotype was picked up a small number of times. What was sequenced was PBMCs or a T cell subset sorted from them (not recorded which). The J gene is TRBJ2-1, the V gene TRBV5-1; 13 nucleotides align to TRBD2. The clonotype was recovered from an adult woman who had mild COVID-19 (a few samples of this study predate the infection). Cell type and time point are not known. This CDR3 reads CASSFGTSGDNEQFF. CDR3 DNA: TGCGCCAGCAGCTTTGGGACTAGCGGGGACAATGAGCAGTTCTTC. The variable domain in full, with the rest retrieved from reference TRBV5-1 and TRBJ2-1, is KAGVTQTPRYLIKTRGQQVTLSCSPISGHRSVSWYQQTPGQGLQFLFEYFSETQRNKGNFPGRFSGRQFSNSRSEMNVSTLELGDSALYLCASSFGTSGDNEQFFGPGTRLTVL.